This is a list of T cell receptor beta chains from one sample in a study of T cells in Graves' hyperthyroidism and ophthalmopathy. One entry per CDR3 protein, called by TCRdb with MiXCR from the multiplex PCR reads. The sample holds nearly 250,000 distinct CDR3 sequences; about a sixth are singletons and the top ten take about 29%. The sample consisted of blood. The receptors were sampled from a woman between 18 and 29 years old with Graves' ophthalmopathy. Each CDR3 is given with its conserved first and last residue. The order of the fields is clone size, V gene, D gene, J gene, CDR3 protein, CDR3 DNA. D genes are given only for firm matches. Size is omitted from some rows. Given values are once, few, many or a class for expanded clones.

.	TRBV20-1	TRBD2	TRBJ2-5	CSAHGTSDWETQYF	TGCAGTGCCCACGGGACTAGCGACTGGGAGACCCAGTACTTC
many	TRBV5-1	.	TRBJ1-2	CASSALIGGTNYGYTF	TGCGCCAGCAGCGCCCTAATAGGAGGTACTAACTATGGCTACACCTTC
many	TRBV20-1	.	TRBJ2-7	CSARRALTYEQYF	TGCAGTGCTAGAAGAGCGTTAACCTACGAGCAGTACTTC
.	TRBV19	TRBD1	TRBJ1-6	CASSPGQGFFSPLHF	TGTGCCAGTAGTCCGGGACAGGGTTTTTTCTCACCCCTCCACTTT
many	TRBV5-1	TRBD2	TRBJ2-1	CASRQLAGVTNEQFF	TGCGCCAGCAGACAACTAGCGGGAGTTACAAATGAGCAGTTCTTC
many	TRBV6-6	.	TRBJ1-1	CASSYSDTEAFF	TGTGCCAGCAGTTACTCTGACACTGAAGCTTTCTTT
many	TRBV7-2	TRBD2	TRBJ2-3	CASSPTSGLSTDTQYF	TGTGCCAGCAGCCCTACTAGCGGGTTAAGCACAGATACGCAGTATTTT
many	TRBV29-1	TRBD2	TRBJ2-7	CSVEPALAGHDYEQYF	TGCAGCGTTGAACCGGCCCTAGCGGGACATGACTACGAGCAGTACTTC
.	TRBV18	.	TRBJ1-3	CASSPQTTVSGNTIYF	TGTGCCAGCTCACCTCAGACAACTGTCTCTGGAAACACCATATATTTT
many	TRBV30	TRBD2	TRBJ2-1	CAWSSYYAGRAGNEQFF	TGTGCCTGGAGTTCGTATTACGCGGGGAGGGCCGGCAATGAGCAGTTCTTC
.	TRBV18	TRBD1	TRBJ1-1	CASSPAGQGSNTEAFF	TGTGCCAGCTCACCGGCGGGACAGGGATCGAACACTGAAGCTTTCTTT
many	TRBV6-2/TRBV6-3	TRBD1	TRBJ1-1	CASSLPRGPTEAFF	TGTGCCAGCAGTCTCCCCAGGGGGCCCACTGAAGCTTTCTTT
many	TRBV6-1	.	TRBJ2-2	CASRGNTGELFF	TGTGCCAGCAGAGGCAACACCGGGGAGCTGTTTTTT
many	TRBV5-1	.	TRBJ1-1	CASSQQGTDTEAFF	TGCGCCAGCAGCCAACAGGGTACGGACACTGAAGCTTTCTTT
many	TRBV20-1	.	TRBJ1-1	CSAPGGGMNTEAFF	TGCAGTGCCCCGGGGGGGGGGATGAACACTGAAGCTTTCTTT
many	TRBV5-5	TRBD2	TRBJ2-5	CASSSKIAGGPYQETQYF	TGTGCCAGCAGCTCGAAAATAGCGGGGGGGCCTTACCAAGAGACCCAGTACTTC
many	TRBV20-1	.	TRBJ2-1	CSARGGPTYEQFF	TGCAGTGCTAGAGGGGGCCCCACCTATGAGCAGTTCTTC
many	TRBV3-1	.	TRBJ1-1	CASSRQHGNTEAFF	TGTGCCAGCAGCCGCCAACATGGGAACACTGAAGCTTTCTTT
many	TRBV6-1	.	TRBJ2-1	CASSEAGGSYNEQFF	TGTGCCAGCAGTGAAGCGGGGGGCTCCTACAATGAGCAGTTCTTC
many	TRBV11-2	TRBD2	TRBJ2-3	CASSLELFGGSTDTQYF	TGTGCCAGCAGCTTAGAGCTATTCGGGGGGAGCACAGATACGCAGTATTTT
.	TRBV6-1	TRBD1	TRBJ1-5	CASSESIGTVGPQHF	TGTGCCAGCAGTGAATCAATAGGGACAGTCGGCCCCCAGCATTTT
many	TRBV5-1	TRBD1	TRBJ2-1	CASSETGTPYNEQFF	TGCGCCAGCAGCGAGACAGGGACACCATACAATGAGCAGTTCTTC
many	TRBV28	.	TRBJ1-1	CASSWTAMNTEAFF	TGTGCCAGCAGTTGGACGGCAATGAACACTGAAGCTTTCTTT
many	TRBV10-3	TRBD1	TRBJ1-1	CAIARTGDTEAFF	TGTGCCATCGCTCGGACAGGGGACACTGAAGCTTTCTTT
many	TRBV6-1	.	TRBJ1-3	CASSANEGLAIGNTIYF	TGTGCCAGCAGCGCCAATGAGGGGCTCGCGATCGGAAACACCATATATTTT
many	TRBV2	TRBD2	TRBJ2-1	CASSPRLAGVVNEQFF	TGTGCCAGCAGTCCAAGACTAGCGGGAGTGGTCAATGAGCAGTTCTTC
many	TRBV7-9	.	TRBJ2-2	CASSPFSGDTGELFF	TGTGCCAGCAGCCCCTTTTCCGGGGACACCGGGGAGCTGTTTTTT
few	TRBV30	TRBD2	TRBJ2-1	CAWRLAGGGNEQFF	TGTGCCTGGAGGCTAGCGGGAGGTGGGAATGAGCAGTTCTTC
many	TRBV5-1	.	TRBJ1-1	CASSLAQGRMNTEAFF	TGCGCCAGCAGCTTGGCACAGGGACGAATGAACACTGAAGCTTTCTTT
many	TRBV9	.	TRBJ2-1	CASSVGIYNEQFF	TGTGCCAGCAGCGTAGGCATCTACAATGAGCAGTTCTTC
many	TRBV12-3/TRBV12-4	.	TRBJ2-2	CASRPSEKKAGELFF	TGTGCCAGCAGACCCTCGGAGAAGAAGGCCGGGGAGCTGTTTTTT
many	TRBV30	.	TRBJ2-7	CAWSLTPWRSYEQYF	TGTGCCTGGAGTTTAACACCCTGGCGCTCCTACGAGCAGTACTTC
few	TRBV18	TRBD1	TRBJ1-1	CASSPMAGGRDTEAFF	TGTGCCAGCTCACCGATGGCAGGGGGCAGGGACACTGAAGCTTTCTTT
once	TRBV7-9	TRBD2	TRBJ2-1	CASSSTSGIAVYNEQFF	TGTGCCAGCAGCTCGACTAGCGGGATAGCGGTGTACAATGAGCAGTTCTTC
many	TRBV30	TRBD1	TRBJ1-4	CAWNRGGTAEKLFF	TGTGCCTGGAATCGAGGAGGGACAGCTGAAAAACTGTTTTTT
many	TRBV4-1	.	TRBJ2-7	CASSQPPYEQYF	TGCGCCAGCAGCCAGCCGCCCTACGAGCAGTACTTC
.	TRBV20-1	TRBD2	TRBJ2-5	CSAGTSGSGETQYF	TGCAGTGCCGGGACTAGCGGGAGTGGAGAGACCCAGTACTTC
many	TRBV10-3	.	TRBJ1-2	CAISELRTVLGYTF	TGTGCCATCAGTGAGTTAAGGACAGTCTTGGGCTACACCTTC
.	TRBV5-1	TRBD2	TRBJ2-7	CASSPALGRAYEQYF	TGCGCCAGCAGCCCTGCGCTCGGGAGGGCCTACGAGCAGTACTTC
.	TRBV5-1	TRBD1	TRBJ2-2	CASSYTAGTGGDTGELFF	TGCGCCAGCAGCTACACAGCCGGGACAGGGGGCGACACCGGGGAGCTGTTTTTT
few	TRBV6-2/TRBV6-3	.	TRBJ1-6	CASSYSDWDSPLHF	TGTGCCAGCAGTTACTCCGATTGGGATTCACCCCTCCACTTT
many	TRBV30	.	TRBJ1-1	CAWMLNTEAFF	TGTGCCTGGATGCTGAACACTGAAGCTTTCTTT
.	TRBV11-2	TRBD2	TRBJ2-1	CASSSRTSGTEQFF	TGTGCCAGCAGCTCACGGACTAGCGGGACCGAGCAGTTCTTC
.	TRBV5-1	.	TRBJ1-1	CASEQTWQSHAEALF	TGCGCCAGCGAACAAACCTGGCAAAGCCACGCTGAAGCTCTCTTT
many	TRBV11-2	.	TRBJ2-5	CASSLRGETQYF	TGTGCCAGCAGCTTAAGGGGCGAGACCCAGTACTTC
many	TRBV12-3/TRBV12-4	.	TRBJ1-3	CASSLKGNTIYF	TGTGCCAGCAGTTTAAAGGGAAACACCATATATTTT